This paragraph reports one T cell receptor beta chain. What this receptor recognizes is not known. No base qualities exist here, and no much larger clone lies one base off it. These data come from a study of blood T cell repertoires in COVID-19 (dated by TCRdb to between 2020 and 2021). Describing the broader study: Samples from collaborators originated in the United States, Italy and Spain and spanned both the acute and convalescent phases of COVID-19. The prospective study material was composed of cDNA or gDNA derived from T cells, B-cell-depleted T cells, or PBMCs. The dataset comprised deeply sampled blood TCRbeta repertoires from subjects exposed to, actively infected with, or recovered from COVID-19. A freely available public database, intended as a resource for researchers studying the immune response to SARS-CoV-2, is where the repertoires were released. Samples were obtained from the ongoing ImmuneRACE study (first 160 participants) and from approximately 1,200 subjects provided by 6 global collaborators. Nearly every sample came with metadata listing a de-identified subject ID, COVID-19 status, age in years and sex. Where available, HLA class I and class II types were taken from metadata supplied by the sample provider and were not determined by assay-based typing. Points the paper makes about the study in general: How much clinical and demographic metadata was included differed by source and by participant, and the metadata was provided uncurated.

The immunoSEQ Assay, a bias-controlled multiplex PCR, was used to amplify TCRbeta CDR3 regions from genomic DNA. In the paper's pipeline: The number of nucleated cells in each sample was estimated from the amplification of reference gene primers within the assay. To quantify the absolute abundance of each unique TCRbeta CDR3 rearrangement, sequence reads were collapsed and filtered. For each sample, productive Simpson clonality was calculated as the square root of Simpson's diversity index across productive rearrangements. In its TCRdb copy, this immuneACCESS table keeps in-frame sequences only and misses some clones. Where compared with another copy, unresolved V genes explain less than half of these, and the others have no known cause. V, J and clone size are those of that table, while D and trimming were read from the DNA. This sample gives over 150,000 clones in total; roughly 83% of them show up just once. The biggest ten clones account for over 10% of the sample.

At one collaborating source in Seattle, patients were enrolled during active infection and were followed longitudinally through the course of disease. Whole blood was collected in K2EDTA tubes by collaborating institutions according to the institutions' own protocols. For TCRbeta analysis, collaborator samples were shipped as frozen whole blood, as isolated PBMCs, or as DNA extracted from either sample type. V is pruned by 6 bases and J by 8 bases, leaving 10 bases of the junction without a gene match. CDR1 and CDR2 were assigned from the germline V gene as MNHEY and SVGAGI. Inclusive of the bounding cysteine and phenylalanine, the CDR3 is 14 residues long. The only DNA kept is the CDR3, 42 bases in frame from the first base.

The origin of this receptor is a woman aged 60 to 75 with COVID-19, enrolled during active disease. Rearrangement joined TRBV6-5 to TRBJ1-2; TRBD1 aligns with 9 central bases. The sequencing sample was made of peripheral blood. CDR3 sequence: CASSFDRGARGYTF. The sequence in DNA is TGTGCCAGCAGCTTCGACAGGGGGGCGCGGGGCTACACCTTC.